This is a list of T cell receptor beta chains from one sample in a study of graft-versus-host responses after intestinal transplantation. The table came from immunoSEQ multiplex PCR; TCRdb's copy has only in-frame clones and leaves some out. Among approximately 88,000 clones listed, around 93% were seen once. These receptors have no known antigen. Source: unstimulated CD4+ T cells sorted from spleen or lymph node cells, taken before transplant. These receptors were taken from a human donor who was the organ donor for an intestinal transplant. CDR3s leave out the opening cysteine and the closing phenylalanine or tryptophan. Each record gives: CDR3 length, V gene, J gene, CDR3 protein.

11	TRBV19	TRBJ2-7	ASSLGQDDEQY
14	TRBV4-1	TRBJ2-2	ASSGRQGGKTGELF
11	TRBV5-8	TRBJ1-4	ASSYGQGEKLF
13	TRBV5-1	TRBJ1-4	ASSLAGDVGEKLF
13	TRBV5-1	TRBJ2-5	ASSFNQGLGETQY
11	TRBV15	TRBJ2-4	ATIDGAKNIQY
11	TRBV28	TRBJ1-1	ASPVGGWTEAF
13	TRBV6-5	TRBJ2-3	ASSYSSGGAYTQY
10	TRBV25-1	TRBJ1-2	ASSSPGTHYT
13	TRBV18	TRBJ1-3	ASSPPGQGRNTIY
12	TRBV15	TRBJ1-1	ATRRRAENTEAF
12	TRBV5-5	TRBJ1-2	ASSPQAGALGYT
13	TRBV30	TRBJ1-3	AWKIKAGDPNTIY
12	TRBV6-6	TRBJ1-1	ASTLGGWGTEAF
14	TRBV5-1	TRBJ1-1	ASSPTPQKSGAEAF
11	TRBV6-4	TRBJ2-1	ASSVEVGNEQF
9	TRBV6-1	TRBJ1-1	ASSGWAEAF
13	TRBV7-9	TRBJ2-2	ASSAQAPNTGELF
13	TRBV5-1	TRBJ2-3	ASSSSGGATDTQY
13	TRBV19	TRBJ1-1	ASTAPRQGDAEAF
11	TRBV18	TRBJ2-5	ASSPPAEETQY
12	TRBV5-1	TRBJ2-3	ASSLLSMEDTQY
15	TRBV7-9	TRBJ2-6	ASTSWRGTSGANVLT
15	TRBV4-1	TRBJ2-3	ASSHSIAGVVTDTQY
14	TRBV14	TRBJ2-5	ASSQEKGSFQETQY
12	TRBV10-3	TRBJ1-5	AISGSNSNQPQH
13	TRBV6-6	TRBJ1-2	ASRVQGGINYGYT
16	TRBV7-2	TRBJ2-5	ASSSPFTQKRQGETQY
17	TRBV7-8	TRBJ2-3	ASSFTPRGVRGLTDTQY
11	TRBV29-1	TRBJ1-6	SVRGGADSPLH
14	TRBV7-2	TRBJ2-2	ASSLAGLAGGQQLF
14	TRBV5-1	TRBJ1-2	ASSLGGTDLSYGYT
13	TRBV5-1	TRBJ1-4	ATKIGTATNEKLF
13	TRBV18	TRBJ2-3	ASSPDRGASDTQY
13	TRBV10-2	TRBJ2-3	ASSESRGGADTQY
12	TRBV2	TRBJ1-5	ASSGTGPSQPQH
12	TRBV6-6	TRBJ1-2	ASSYSRELYGYT
12	TRBV5-1	TRBJ1-2	ASSLSVGQDGYT
12	TRBV28	TRBJ1-2	AVPKGDSRYGYT
13	TRBV18	TRBJ1-1	ASSPSGLSNTEAF
12	TRBV9	TRBJ1-2	ASSSQGVRYGYT
12	TRBV6-1	TRBJ1-2	ASQRTDTNYGYT
14	TRBV7-3	TRBJ1-3	ASSPLGTAYGNTIY